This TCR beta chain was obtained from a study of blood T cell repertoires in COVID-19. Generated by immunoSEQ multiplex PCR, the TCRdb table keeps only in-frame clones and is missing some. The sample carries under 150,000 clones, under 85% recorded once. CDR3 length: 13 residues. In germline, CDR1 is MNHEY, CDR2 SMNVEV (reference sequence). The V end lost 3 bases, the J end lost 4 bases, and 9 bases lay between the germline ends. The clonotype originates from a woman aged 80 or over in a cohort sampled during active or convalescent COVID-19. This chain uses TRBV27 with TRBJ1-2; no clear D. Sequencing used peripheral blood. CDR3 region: CASSLAGSYGYTF. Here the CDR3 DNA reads TGTGCCAGCAGTTTGGCGGGATCCTATGGCTACACCTTC.